These 22 T cell receptor beta chains share one sample of origin, sequenced in a study of shared clonotypes between healthy human individuals. This table comes from immunoSEQ multiplex PCR, and its TCRdb copy is limited to in-frame clones, with some not included. The sample contains more than 150,000 clones, 80% to 95% of which appear only once. Material: naive CD4+ T cells sorted from blood. Regarding subset: CD45RA+ positively selected. The receptors derive from a woman aged 30 to 39 in good health.

This chain uses TRBV2 with TRBJ1-2, with D unresolved. This CDR3 comprises 13 residues. Germline V gene lookup returns CDR1 SNHLY and CDR2 FYNNEI. V lost 8 bases to trimming and J lost 7 bases, with 17 bases between them. The DNA for the CDR3 is TGTGCCAGCGATAGTTCAGGCGCAAGTGGCTACACCTTC. This codes for CASDSSGASGYTF.

V and J are TRBV7-9 and TRBJ2-7; D gene uncertain. The CDR3 has 12 residues. V was trimmed by 4 bases and J by 1 base, leaving 5 bases between them. The V gene's germline CDR1 is SEHNR and CDR2 FQNEAQ (reference sequence). CDR3 amino acids: CASSSISYEQYF. The CDR3 DNA reads TGTGCCAGCAGCTCGATTTCCTACGAGCAGTACTTC.

The rearrangement links TRBV4-1 to TRBJ1-3; 8 nucleotides agree with TRBD1. The CDR3 is 15 amino acids. V lost 0 bases and J lost 4; bases outside the gene matches: 2. CDR1 and CDR2 from the germline V gene are MGHRA and YSYEKL. CDR3 bases: TGCGCCAGCAGCCAAGAGGGGACAGGAGGAAACACCATATATTTT. It yields the protein CASSQEGTGGNTIYF.

In this sample, this clone turned up once. This chain uses TRBV6-5 with TRBJ1-2; D possibly corresponds to TRBD1 (5 bases). V was cut by 7 bases and J by 3 bases, with 15 bases left in between. The CDR3 spans 14 residues. In germline, CDR1 is MNHEY, CDR2 SVGAGI. CDR3 loop: CASKNSFRDYGYTF. The CDR3 nucleotides are TGTGCCAGCAAGAACTCGTTCAGGGACTATGGCTACACCTTC.

This clone was picked up one time. This chain uses TRBV9 with TRBJ2-5, with D unclear. V gave up 0 bases and J gave up 0 bases, with 6 bases separating them. CDR3 length: 14 amino acids. Germline V gene sequence: CDR1 SGDLS, CDR2 YYNGEE. The CDR3 sequence is CASSVGTDQETQYF. The CDR3 DNA reads TGTGCCAGCAGCGTAGGGACGGACCAAGAGACCCAGTACTTC.

The chain combines TRBV11-2 with TRBJ2-5, with D possibly being TRBD1 (5 bases). The J call may be wrong; the DNA end is better matched by TRBJ2-7. This CDR3 spans 16 amino acids. Looked up from germline, CDR1 is SGHAT and CDR2 is FQNNGV. CDR3 residues: CASSRPLRQSSYEQYF. The CDR3 DNA sequence: TGTGCCAGCAGCCGCCCCCTTCGACAGAGCTCCTACGAGCAGTACTTC.

The rearrangement links TRBV18 to TRBJ1-4, with TRBD1 identical over 7 bases. Germline CDR1 is KGHSH and CDR2 is LQKENI. The CDR3 is 14 residues long. The trim removed 4 bases at V and 7 bases at J, leaving 6 bases unmatched. The CDR3 coding sequence is TGTGCCAGCTCACTTCAGGGGGGTATTGAAAAACTGTTTTTT. Translated, it gives CASSLQGGIEKLFF.

The genes are TRBV25-1 and TRBJ2-3; either TRBD1 or TRBD2 may fit D (5 bases each). Trimming stripped 5 bases from V and 2 bases from J, with 11 bases between. The CDR3 is 14 amino acids. The V gene's germline CDR1 is MGHDK and CDR2 SYGVNS. The CDR3 here is CASSPGPSTDTQYF. The DNA of the CDR3 is TGTGCCAGCAGTCCGGGGCCCTCCACAGATACGCAGTATTTT.

CDR3: CASSLFVLARGQPQHF. CDR3 DNA sequence: TGTGCCAGCAGTTTGTTCGTTTTGGCAAGGGGTCAGCCCCAGCATTTT. This sequence joins TRBV28 and TRBJ1-5, with D possibly matching TRBD1 (5 bases). The CDR3 totals 16 residues. V lost 3 bases, J lost 6 bases, and 18 bases lay in between. The germline gives CDR1 MDHEN, CDR2 SYDVKM.

The chain links TRBV18 to TRBJ1-5; tentatively, D is TRBD1 (5 bases). Trimming took off 2 bases at V and 3 bases at J, with 11 bases between the two ends. This CDR3 spans 15 amino acids. Germline-derived CDR1 and CDR2 are KGHSH and LQKENI. The DNA of the CDR3 is TGTGCCAGCTCACCAAGACGGGGGGACAATCAGCCCCAGCATTTT. Protein sequence: CASSPRRGDNQPQHF.

The chain couples TRBV28 to TRBJ2-5; 7 nucleotides agree with TRBD2. This CDR3 is built from 13 residues. CDR1 and CDR2 (germline): MDHEN, SYDVKM. With V trimmed by 3 bases and J by 11 bases, 9 bases remained unmatched. This CDR3 reads CASSFGGSGVQYF. In DNA form, the CDR3 reads TGTGCCAGCAGTTTCGGGGGGAGTGGCGTGCAGTACTTC.

The chain carries TRBV28 and TRBJ2-7; D remains unclear. Deletions cut 3 bases from V and 0 bases from J, with 6 bases between. This CDR3 has 13 residues. Germline values: CDR1 MDHEN, CDR2 SYDVKM. CDR3 DNA: TGTGCCAGCAGTTTGGACGGCTCCTACGAGCAGTACTTC. It encodes CASSLDGSYEQYF. The full variable domain, completed using reference TRBV28 and TRBJ2-7, is DVKVTQSSRYLVKRTGEKVFLECVQDMDHENMFWYRQDPGLGLRLIYFSYDVKMKEKGDIPEGYSVSREKKERFSLILESASTNQTSMYLCASSLDGSYEQYFGPGTRLTVT.

The chain joins TRBV16 to TRBJ1-5; D not certain. The V gene lost 0 bases and the J gene lost 6 bases, with 6 bases spanning the gap. Per germline, CDR1 KGHSY and CDR2 FQNENV. The CDR3 totals 13 residues. The CDR3 DNA is TGTGCCAGCAGCCAATCGTGGGGTCAGCCCCAGCATTTT. It encodes CASSQSWGQPQHF.

The rearrangement uses TRBV4-1 and TRBJ2-1, with no clear D. CDR3 length: 16 residues. CDR1 is MGHRA and CDR2 is YSYEKL in the germline V gene. Trimming took 1 base from V and 6 from J, leaving 16 bases between them. The CDR3 sequence: CASSQVITRNVNEQFF. CDR3 DNA sequence: TGCGCCAGCAGCCAAGTGATTACCAGGAATGTCAATGAGCAGTTCTTC.

The CDR3 reads CASSVGVGQDTQYF. For the CDR3, the DNA is TGTGCCAGCAGCGTAGGGGTTGGTCAAGATACGCAGTATTTT. The chain has TRBV9 and TRBJ2-3; no firm D call. Trimming left V 0 bases short and J 5 bases short, with 10 bases between. There are 14 residues in the CDR3. Germline CDR1 SGDLS, CDR2 YYNGEE.

The chain joins TRBV30 to TRBJ2-5; perhaps TRBD2 as D (5 bases). The CDR3 loop spans 16 amino acids. Germline lookup yields CDR1 GTSNPN and CDR2 SVGIG (reference sequence). V was pared by 2 bases and J by 5 bases, with 21 bases between. CDR3: CAWSPGWVRGMETQYF. DNA for the CDR3: TGTGCCTGGAGTCCTGGATGGGTTCGGGGTATGGAGACCCAGTACTTC.

This chain joins TRBV5-4 and TRBJ2-5, with 7 nucleotides matching TRBD2. The closer fit of TRBJ2-7 to the DNA end suggests the J call may be wrong. The germline V gene has CDR1 SGHNT and CDR2 YYREEE (reference sequence). The CDR3 is 14 amino acids. In nucleotides, the CDR3 is TGTGCCAGCAGCCTAAGGACTAGCTCCTACGAGCAGTACTTC. Translated, it gives CASSLRTSSYEQYF.

This chain links TRBV18 with TRBJ1-1; no clear D gene. Germline CDR1 is KGHSH and CDR2 is LQKENI. CDR3 length: 13 residues. V was pared by 2 bases and J by 3 bases, with 7 bases between. In DNA form, the CDR3 reads TGTGCCAGCTCACCAGAGAGGGACACTGAAGCTTTCTTT. As protein: CASSPERDTEAFF.

CDR3 sequence (DNA): TGTGCCAGCAGCCCTAGGAGGACTAGCGGGTATCCCTACGAGCAGTACTTC. It yields the protein CASSPRRTSGYPYEQYF. V gene TRBV7-9 combines with J gene TRBJ2-7; 11 positions agree with TRBD2. With V trimmed by 5 bases and J by 2 bases, 11 bases remained unmatched. The germline gives CDR1 SEHNR, CDR2 FQNEAQ (reference sequence). This CDR3 has 17 amino acids. The complete variable domain, with remaining parts taken from reference TRBV7-9 and TRBJ2-7, reads DTGVSQNPRHKITKRGQNVTFRCDPISEHNRLYWYRQTLGQGPEFLTYFQNEAQLEKSRLLSDRFSAERPKGSFSTLEIQRTEQGDSAMYLCASSPRRTSGYPYEQYFGPGTRLTVT.

With respect to this clone: The identical CDR3 is also encoded by other nucleotide sequences in the sample. This chain joins TRBV28 and TRBJ2-7; D is possibly TRBD1 or TRBD2 (5 bases each). Germline V CDR1 and CDR2: MDHEN, SYDVKM. The CDR3 loop spans 13 amino acids. V lost 4 bases, J lost 2 bases, and 9 bases lay in between. CDR3 residues: CASSSPGPYEQYF. CDR3 coding DNA: TGTGCCAGCAGTTCCCCGGGACCCTACGAGCAGTACTTC.

This sequence joins TRBV6-5 and TRBJ1-5; no definite D call. V lost 0 bases, J lost 3 bases, and 6 bases lay in between. The CDR3 consists of 14 residues. Germline V gives CDR1 MNHEY, CDR2 SVGAGI. The chain's CDR3 is CASSYSGVNQPQHF. The CDR3 bases are TGTGCCAGCAGTTACTCCGGGGTCAATCAGCCCCAGCATTTT.

The rearrangement uses TRBV18 and TRBJ2-7, with D maybe TRBD2 (5 bases). Looked up from germline, CDR1 is KGHSH and CDR2 is LQKENI. Trimming removed 3 bases at V and 4 bases at J, with 16 bases between. The CDR3 is 15 amino acids. CDR3 sequence (DNA): TGTGCCAGCTCACCGAATGCCCAGCGGTCTTACGAGCAGTACTTC. Protein sequence: CASSPNAQRSYEQYF.